This T cell receptor beta chain was identified during a study of T cell changes during pregnancy in multiple sclerosis. CDR3 length: 13 residues. CDR1 and CDR2 from the germline V gene are SEHNR and FQNEAQ (reference sequence). Trimming cost V 9 bases and J 2 bases; bases outside gene matches: 4. Libraries were prepared by immunoSEQ multiplex PCR; TCRdb keeps only in-frame clonotypes and omits some of them. The table lists about 60,000 clones, 93% of them singletons, with more than 3% in the top ten. This rearrangement joins TRBV7-9 to TRBJ1-2; TRBD1 aligns across 9 bases. The sequence was collected from a female donor with multiple sclerosis, enrolled in a pregnancy study. Sequencing used CD8+ T cells from peripheral blood mononuclear cells, obtained in the second trimester of pregnancy. CDR3 bases: TGTGCCAGTTTCGGACAGGGGAACTATGGCTACACCTTC. Encoded protein: CASFGQGNYGYTF.